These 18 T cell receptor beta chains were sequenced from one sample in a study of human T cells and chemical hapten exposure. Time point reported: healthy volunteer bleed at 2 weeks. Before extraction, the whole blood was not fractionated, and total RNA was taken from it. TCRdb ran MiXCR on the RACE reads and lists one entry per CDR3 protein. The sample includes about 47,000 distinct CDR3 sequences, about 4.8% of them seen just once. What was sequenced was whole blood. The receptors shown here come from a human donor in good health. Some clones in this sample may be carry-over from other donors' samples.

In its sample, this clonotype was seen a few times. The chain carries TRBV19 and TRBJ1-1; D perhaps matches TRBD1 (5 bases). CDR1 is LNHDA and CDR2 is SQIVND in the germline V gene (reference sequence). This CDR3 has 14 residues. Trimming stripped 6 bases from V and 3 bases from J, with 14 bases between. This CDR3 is CASRGFGGDTEAFF. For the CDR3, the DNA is TGTGCCAGTAGGGGGTTCGGGGGAGACACTGAAGCTTTCTTT.

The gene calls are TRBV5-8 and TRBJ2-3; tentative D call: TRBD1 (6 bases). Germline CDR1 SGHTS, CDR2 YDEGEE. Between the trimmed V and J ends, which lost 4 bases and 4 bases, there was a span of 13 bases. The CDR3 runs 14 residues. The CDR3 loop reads CASSRVQGPDTQYF. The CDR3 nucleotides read TGTGCCAGCAGCCGTGTACAGGGACCAGATACGCAGTATTTT.

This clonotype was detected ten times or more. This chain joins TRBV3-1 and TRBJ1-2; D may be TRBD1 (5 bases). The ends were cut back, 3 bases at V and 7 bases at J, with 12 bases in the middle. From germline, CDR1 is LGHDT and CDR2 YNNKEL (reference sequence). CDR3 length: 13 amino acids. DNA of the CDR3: TGTGCCAGCAGCCAGAGTCAGGGAAGTGGCTACACCTTC. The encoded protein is CASSQSQGSGYTF.

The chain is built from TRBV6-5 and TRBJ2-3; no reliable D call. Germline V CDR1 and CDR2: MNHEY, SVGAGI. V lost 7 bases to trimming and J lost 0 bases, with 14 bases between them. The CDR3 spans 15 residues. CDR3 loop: CASTILGSSTDTQYF. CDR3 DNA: TGTGCCAGCACTATCCTAGGGTCTAGCACAGATACGCAGTATTTT.

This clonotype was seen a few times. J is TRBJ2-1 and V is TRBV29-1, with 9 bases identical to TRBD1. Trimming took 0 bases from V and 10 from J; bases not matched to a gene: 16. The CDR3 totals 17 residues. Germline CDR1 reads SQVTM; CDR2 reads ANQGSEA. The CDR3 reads CSVEDDRSGTGMGEQFF. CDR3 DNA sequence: TGCAGCGTTGAAGATGATAGGAGTGGGACAGGGATGGGAGAGCAGTTCTTC.

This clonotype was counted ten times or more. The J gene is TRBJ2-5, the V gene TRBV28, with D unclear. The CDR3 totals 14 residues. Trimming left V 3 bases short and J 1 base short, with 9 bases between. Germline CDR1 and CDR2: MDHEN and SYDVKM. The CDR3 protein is CASSLHVSQETQYF. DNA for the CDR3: TGTGCCAGCAGTTTGCACGTCTCCCAAGAGACCCAGTACTTC.

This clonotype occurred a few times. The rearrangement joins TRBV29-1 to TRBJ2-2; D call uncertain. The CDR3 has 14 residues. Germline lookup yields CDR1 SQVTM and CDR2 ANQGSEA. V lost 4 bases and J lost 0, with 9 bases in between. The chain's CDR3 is CSVATGSNTGELFF. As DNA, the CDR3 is TGCAGCGTTGCGACGGGTTCGAACACCGGGGAGCTGTTTTTT.

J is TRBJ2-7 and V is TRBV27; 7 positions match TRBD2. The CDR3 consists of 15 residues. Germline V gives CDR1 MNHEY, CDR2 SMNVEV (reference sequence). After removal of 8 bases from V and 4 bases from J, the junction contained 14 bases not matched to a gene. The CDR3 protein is CASRRLAENKYEQYF. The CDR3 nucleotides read TGTGCCAGCCGCCGCCTAGCGGAGAACAAGTACGAGCAGTACTTC.

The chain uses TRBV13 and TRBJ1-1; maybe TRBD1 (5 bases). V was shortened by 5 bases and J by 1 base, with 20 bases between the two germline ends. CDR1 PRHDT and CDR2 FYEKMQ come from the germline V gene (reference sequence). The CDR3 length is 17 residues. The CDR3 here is CASSLPLWTDKNTEAFF. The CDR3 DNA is TGTGCCAGCAGCCTGCCGCTTTGGACGGACAAGAACACTGAAGCTTTCTTT.

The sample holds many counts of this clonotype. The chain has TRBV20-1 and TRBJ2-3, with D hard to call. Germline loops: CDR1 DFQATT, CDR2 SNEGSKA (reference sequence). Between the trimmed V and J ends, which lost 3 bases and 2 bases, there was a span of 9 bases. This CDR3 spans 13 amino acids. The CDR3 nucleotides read TGCAGTGCTAGTCGGCGACCCACAGATACGCAGTATTTT. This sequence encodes CSASRRPTDTQYF.

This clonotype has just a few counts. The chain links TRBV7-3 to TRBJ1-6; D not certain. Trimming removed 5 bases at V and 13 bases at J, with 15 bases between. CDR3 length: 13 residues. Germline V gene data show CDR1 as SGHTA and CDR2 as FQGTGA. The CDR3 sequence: CASSISTDYPLHF. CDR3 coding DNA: TGTGCCAGCAGCATTAGCACGGATTACCCCCTCCACTTT.

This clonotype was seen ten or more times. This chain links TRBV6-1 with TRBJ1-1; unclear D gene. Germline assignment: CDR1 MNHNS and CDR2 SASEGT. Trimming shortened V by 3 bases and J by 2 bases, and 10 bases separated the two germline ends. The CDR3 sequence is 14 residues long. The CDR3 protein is CASSDGISNTEAFF. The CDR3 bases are TGTGCCAGCAGTGACGGCATTTCCAACACTGAAGCTTTCTTT.

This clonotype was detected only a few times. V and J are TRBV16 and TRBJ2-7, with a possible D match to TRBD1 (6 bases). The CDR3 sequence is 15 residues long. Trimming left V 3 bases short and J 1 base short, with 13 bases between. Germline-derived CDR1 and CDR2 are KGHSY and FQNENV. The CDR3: CASSHPFGQSYEQYF. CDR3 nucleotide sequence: TGTGCCAGCAGCCACCCCTTCGGACAGTCCTACGAGCAGTACTTC. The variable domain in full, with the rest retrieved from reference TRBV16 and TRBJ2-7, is GEEVAQTPKHLVRGEGQKAKLYCAPIKGHSYVFWYQQVLKNEFKFLISFQNENVFDETGMPKERFSAKCLPNSPCSLEIQATKLEDSAVYFCASSHPFGQSYEQYFGPGTRLTVT.

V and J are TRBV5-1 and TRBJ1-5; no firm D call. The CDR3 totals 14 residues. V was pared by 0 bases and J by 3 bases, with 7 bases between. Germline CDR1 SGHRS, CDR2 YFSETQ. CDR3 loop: CASSLGGNNQPQHF. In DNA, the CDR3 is TGCGCCAGCAGCTTGGGAGGGAACAATCAGCCCCAGCATTTT.

For the CDR3, the DNA is TGTGCCAGCAGCCCAAATAACAGGGCCCCCGGCTACGAGCAGTACTTC. This sequence encodes CASSPNNRAPGYEQYF. The chain joins TRBV7-6 to TRBJ2-7; D possibly corresponds to TRBD1 (6 bases). The V gene's germline CDR1 is SGHVS and CDR2 FNYEAQ. The CDR3 spans 16 residues. The V gene lost 5 bases and the J gene lost 3 bases, with 20 bases spanning the gap.

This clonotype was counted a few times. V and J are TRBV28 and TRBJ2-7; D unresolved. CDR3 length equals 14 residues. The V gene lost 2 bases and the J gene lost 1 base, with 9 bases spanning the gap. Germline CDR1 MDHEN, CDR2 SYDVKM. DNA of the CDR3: TGTGCCAGCAGTTTAGGGCGGTGGTCCTACGAGCAGTACTTC. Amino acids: CASSLGRWSYEQYF.

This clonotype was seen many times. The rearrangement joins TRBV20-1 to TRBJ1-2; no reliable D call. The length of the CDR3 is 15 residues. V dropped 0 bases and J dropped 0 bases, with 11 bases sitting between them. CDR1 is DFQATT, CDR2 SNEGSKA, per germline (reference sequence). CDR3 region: CSARDPLGTNYGYTF. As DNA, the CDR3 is TGCAGTGCTAGAGATCCGCTGGGCACTAACTATGGCTACACCTTC.

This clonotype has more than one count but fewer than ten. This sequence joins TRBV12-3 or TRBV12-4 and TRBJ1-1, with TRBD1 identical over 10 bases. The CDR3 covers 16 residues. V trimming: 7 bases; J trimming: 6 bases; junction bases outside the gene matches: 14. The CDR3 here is CASIRDRGWGEAEAFF. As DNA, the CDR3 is TGTGCCAGCATACGGGACAGGGGATGGGGTGAGGCTGAAGCTTTCTTT.